The source of this TCR beta chain is a study of T cell repertoires in cytomegalovirus infection. Looking at the study overall: Both a matching HLA type and CMV infection were indicated by public TCR beta signatures.

The study, taken as a whole, reports: Dominant in the ex vivo response were TCR beta clonotypes restricted by HLA-C and specific for CMV. Identification of carriers of CMV plus the relevant HLA was achieved through cumulative public TCR beta family frequency.

As to this clonotype: Its antigen is not known.

MiXCR, run by TCRdb on the reads, gives a single entry per CDR3 protein. This table has about 900,000 distinct CDR3 sequences, roughly 30% appearing once. Germline lookup yields CDR1 SGHVS and CDR2 FNYEAQ. V lost 2 bases and J 5 bases, leaving 15 bases between the germline ends. The CDR3 has 15 amino acids. Sequenced material: cultured CD8+ T cells from PBMCs, taken from culture after CMV antigen stimulation. This TCR was recovered from a human donor in good health (CMV status not recorded). Some clones in this sample may be carry-over from other donors' samples. The chain employs TRBV7-6 and TRBJ1-2, with D possibly being TRBD1 (5 bases). In DNA form, the CDR3 reads TGTGCCAGCAGCTTAAGAGGGACGGAGTCTTATGGCTACACCTTC. This codes for CASSLRGTESYGYTF.